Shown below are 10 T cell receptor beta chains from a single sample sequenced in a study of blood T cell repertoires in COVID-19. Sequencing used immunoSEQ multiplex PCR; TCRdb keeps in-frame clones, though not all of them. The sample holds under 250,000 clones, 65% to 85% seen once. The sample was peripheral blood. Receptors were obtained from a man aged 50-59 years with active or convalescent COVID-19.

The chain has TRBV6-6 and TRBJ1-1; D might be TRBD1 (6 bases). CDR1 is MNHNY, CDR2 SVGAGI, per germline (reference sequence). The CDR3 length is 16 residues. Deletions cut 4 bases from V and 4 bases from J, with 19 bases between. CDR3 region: CASSSPIRGPGTEAFF. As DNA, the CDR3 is TGTGCCAGCAGTTCCCCCATCAGGGGTCCGGGCACTGAAGCTTTCTTT.

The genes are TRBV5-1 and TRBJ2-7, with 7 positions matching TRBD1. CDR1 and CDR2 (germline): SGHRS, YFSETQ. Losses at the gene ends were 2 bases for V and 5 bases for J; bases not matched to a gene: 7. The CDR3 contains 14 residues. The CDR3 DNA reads TGCGCCAGCAGCTTTAGAGACAGGGTCAACGAGCAGTACTTC. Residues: CASSFRDRVNEQYF.

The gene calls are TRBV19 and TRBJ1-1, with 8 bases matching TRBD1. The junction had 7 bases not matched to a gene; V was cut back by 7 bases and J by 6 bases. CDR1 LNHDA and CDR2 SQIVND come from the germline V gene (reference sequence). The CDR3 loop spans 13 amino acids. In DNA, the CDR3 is TGTGCCAGTACCCGACAGGGGTCCTCTGAAGCTTTCTTT. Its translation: CASTRQGSSEAFF.

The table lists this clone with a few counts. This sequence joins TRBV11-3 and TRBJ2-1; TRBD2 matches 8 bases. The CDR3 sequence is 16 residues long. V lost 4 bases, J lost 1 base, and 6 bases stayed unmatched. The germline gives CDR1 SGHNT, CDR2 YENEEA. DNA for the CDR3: TGTGCCAGCAGCTCACAACCGGGGGGGTCCTACAATGAGCAGTTCTTC. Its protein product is CASSSQPGGSYNEQFF.

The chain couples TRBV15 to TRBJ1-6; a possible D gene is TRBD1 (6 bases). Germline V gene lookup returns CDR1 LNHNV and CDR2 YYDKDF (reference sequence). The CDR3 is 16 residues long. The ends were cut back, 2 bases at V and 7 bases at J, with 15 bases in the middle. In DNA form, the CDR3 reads TGTGCCACCAGCAGATCACCGGGACATGAAAATTCACCCCTCCACTTT. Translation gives CATSRSPGHENSPLHF.

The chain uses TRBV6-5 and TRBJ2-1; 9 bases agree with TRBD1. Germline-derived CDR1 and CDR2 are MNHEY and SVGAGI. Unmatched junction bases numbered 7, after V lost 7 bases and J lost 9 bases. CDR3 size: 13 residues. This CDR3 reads CASNPGQGGEQFF. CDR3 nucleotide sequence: TGTGCCAGCAACCCGGGACAGGGCGGTGAGCAGTTCTTC.

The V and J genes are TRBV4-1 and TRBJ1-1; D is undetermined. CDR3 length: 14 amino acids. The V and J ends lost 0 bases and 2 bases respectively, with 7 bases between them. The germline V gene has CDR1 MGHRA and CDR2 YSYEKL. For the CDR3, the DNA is TGCGCCAGCAGCCAAGAAATGGGCAACACTGAAGCTTTCTTT. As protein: CASSQEMGNTEAFF.

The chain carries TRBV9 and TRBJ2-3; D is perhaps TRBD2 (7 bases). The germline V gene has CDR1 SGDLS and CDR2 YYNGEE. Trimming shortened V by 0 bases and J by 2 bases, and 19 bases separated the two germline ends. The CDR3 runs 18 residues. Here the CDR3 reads CASSVGGALSGDTDTQYF. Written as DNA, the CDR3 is TGTGCCAGCAGCGTAGGGGGGGCTCTAAGCGGGGACACAGATACGCAGTATTTT.

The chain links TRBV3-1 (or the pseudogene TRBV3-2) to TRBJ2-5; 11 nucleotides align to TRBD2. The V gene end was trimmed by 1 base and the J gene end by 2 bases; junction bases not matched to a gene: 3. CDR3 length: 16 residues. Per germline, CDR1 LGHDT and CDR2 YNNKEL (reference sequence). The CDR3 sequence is CASSQGGLAGQETQYF. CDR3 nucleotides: TGTGCCAGCAGCCAAGGAGGACTAGCGGGTCAAGAGACCCAGTACTTC.

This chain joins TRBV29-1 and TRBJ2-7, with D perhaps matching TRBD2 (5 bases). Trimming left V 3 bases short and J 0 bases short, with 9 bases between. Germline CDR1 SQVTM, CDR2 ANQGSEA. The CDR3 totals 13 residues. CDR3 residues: CSVEEGSSYEQYF. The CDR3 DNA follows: TGCAGCGTTGAGGAAGGGAGCTCCTACGAGCAGTACTTC.